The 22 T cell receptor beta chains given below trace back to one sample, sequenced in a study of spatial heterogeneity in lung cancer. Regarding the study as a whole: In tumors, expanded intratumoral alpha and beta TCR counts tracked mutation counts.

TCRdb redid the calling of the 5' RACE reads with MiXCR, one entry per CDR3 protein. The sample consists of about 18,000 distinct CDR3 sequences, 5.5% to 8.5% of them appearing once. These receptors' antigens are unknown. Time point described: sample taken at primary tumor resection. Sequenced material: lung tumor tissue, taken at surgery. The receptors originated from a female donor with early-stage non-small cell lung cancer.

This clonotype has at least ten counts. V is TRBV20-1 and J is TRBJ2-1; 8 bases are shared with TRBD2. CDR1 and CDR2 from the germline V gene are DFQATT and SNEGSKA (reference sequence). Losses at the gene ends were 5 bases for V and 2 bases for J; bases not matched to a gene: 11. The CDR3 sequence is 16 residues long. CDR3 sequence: CSAPFSSGGPYNEQFF. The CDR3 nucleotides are TGCAGTGCTCCCTTTTCAAGCGGGGGCCCCTACAATGAGCAGTTCTTC.

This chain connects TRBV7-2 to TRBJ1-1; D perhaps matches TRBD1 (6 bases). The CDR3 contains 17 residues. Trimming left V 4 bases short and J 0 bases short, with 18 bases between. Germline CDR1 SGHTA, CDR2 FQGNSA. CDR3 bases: TGTGCCAGCAGCTCCCCGGGAGGGGGGGATTTGAACACTGAAGCTTTCTTT. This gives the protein CASSSPGGGDLNTEAFF.

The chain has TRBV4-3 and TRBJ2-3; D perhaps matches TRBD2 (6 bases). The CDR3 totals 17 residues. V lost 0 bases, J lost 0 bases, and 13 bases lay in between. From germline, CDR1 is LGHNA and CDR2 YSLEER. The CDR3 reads CASSQDTSPLSTDTQYF. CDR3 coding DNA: TGCGCCAGCAGCCAAGACACTAGCCCCCTTAGCACAGATACGCAGTATTTT.

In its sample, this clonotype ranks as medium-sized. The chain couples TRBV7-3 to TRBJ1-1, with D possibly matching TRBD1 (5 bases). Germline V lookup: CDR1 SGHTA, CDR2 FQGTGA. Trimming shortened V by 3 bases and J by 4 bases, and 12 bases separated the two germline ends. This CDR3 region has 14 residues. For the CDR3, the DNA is TGTGCCAGCAGCTTCGGGGCAGGGTCCACTGAAGCTTTCTTT. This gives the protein CASSFGAGSTEAFF.

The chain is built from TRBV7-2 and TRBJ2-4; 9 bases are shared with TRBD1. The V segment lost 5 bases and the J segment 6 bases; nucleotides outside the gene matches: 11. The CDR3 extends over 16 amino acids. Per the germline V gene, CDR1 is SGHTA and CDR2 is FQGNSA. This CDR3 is CASSQYSTGQGNIQYF. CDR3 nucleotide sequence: TGTGCCAGCAGCCAATATTCTACGGGACAGGGAAACATTCAGTACTTC. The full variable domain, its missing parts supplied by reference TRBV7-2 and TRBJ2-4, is GAGVSQSPSNKVTEKGKDVELRCDPISGHTALYWYRQSLGQGLEFLIYFQGNSAPDKSGLPSDRFSAERTGGSVSTLTIQRTQQEDSAVYLCASSQYSTGQGNIQYFGAGTRLSVL.

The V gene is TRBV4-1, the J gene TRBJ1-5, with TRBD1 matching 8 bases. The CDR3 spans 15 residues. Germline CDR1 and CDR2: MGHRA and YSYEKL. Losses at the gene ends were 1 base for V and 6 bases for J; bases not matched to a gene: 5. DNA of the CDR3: TGCGCCAGCAGCCAAGGGCCTCAGGGGGCTCAGCCCCAGCATTTT. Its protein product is CASSQGPQGAQPQHF.

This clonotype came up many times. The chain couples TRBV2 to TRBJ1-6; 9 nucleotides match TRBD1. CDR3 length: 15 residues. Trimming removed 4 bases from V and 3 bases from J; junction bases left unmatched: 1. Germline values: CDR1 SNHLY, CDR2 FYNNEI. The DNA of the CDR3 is TGTGCCAGCAGTGGGGGACAGGGCTATAATTCACCCCTCCACTTT. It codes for CASSGGQGYNSPLHF.

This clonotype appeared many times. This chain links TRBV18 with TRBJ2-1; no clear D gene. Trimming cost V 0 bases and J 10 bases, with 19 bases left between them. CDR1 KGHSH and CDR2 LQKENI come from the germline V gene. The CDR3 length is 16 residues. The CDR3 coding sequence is TGTGCCAGCTCACCACCGATCAGGACGGACGTCCTGGAGCAGTTCTTC. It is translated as CASSPPIRTDVLEQFF.

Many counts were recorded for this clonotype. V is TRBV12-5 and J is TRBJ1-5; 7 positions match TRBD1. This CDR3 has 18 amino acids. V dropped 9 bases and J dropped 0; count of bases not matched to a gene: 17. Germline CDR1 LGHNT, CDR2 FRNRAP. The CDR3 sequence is CARDSGTATSYSNQPQHF. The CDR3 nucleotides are TGTGCTAGAGACTCCGGGACAGCGACGTCTTATAGCAATCAGCCCCAGCATTTT. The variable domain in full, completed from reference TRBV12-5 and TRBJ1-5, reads DARVTQTPRHKVTEMGQEVTMRCQPILGHNTVFWYRQTMMQGLELLAYFRNRAPLDDSGMPKDRFSAEMPDATLATLKIQPSEPRDSAVYFCARDSGTATSYSNQPQHFGDGTRLSIL.

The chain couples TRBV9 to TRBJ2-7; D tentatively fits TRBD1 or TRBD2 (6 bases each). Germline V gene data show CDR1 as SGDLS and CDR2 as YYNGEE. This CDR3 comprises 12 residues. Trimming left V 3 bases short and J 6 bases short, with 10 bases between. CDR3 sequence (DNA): TGTGCCAGCAGCGAGGGGGGTGTCGAGCAGTACTTC. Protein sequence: CASSEGGVEQYF.

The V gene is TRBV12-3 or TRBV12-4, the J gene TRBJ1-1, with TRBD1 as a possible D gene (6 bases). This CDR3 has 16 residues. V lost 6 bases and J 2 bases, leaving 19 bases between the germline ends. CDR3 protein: CASSLKSGASNTEAFF. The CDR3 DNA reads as TGTGCCAGCAGCCTAAAATCGGGGGCGTCCAACACTGAAGCTTTCTTT.

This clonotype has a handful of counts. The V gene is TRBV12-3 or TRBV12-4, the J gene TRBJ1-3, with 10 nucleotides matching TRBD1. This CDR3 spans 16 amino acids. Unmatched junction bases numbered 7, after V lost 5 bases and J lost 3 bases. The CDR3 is CASSPPGQGYGNTIYF. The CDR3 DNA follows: TGTGCCAGCAGTCCTCCGGGACAGGGGTATGGAAACACCATATATTTT.

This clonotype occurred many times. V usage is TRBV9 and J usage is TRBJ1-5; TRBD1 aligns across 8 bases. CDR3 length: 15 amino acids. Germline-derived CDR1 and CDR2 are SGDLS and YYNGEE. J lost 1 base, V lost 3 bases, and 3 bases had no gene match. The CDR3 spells CASSAGTGSNQPQHF. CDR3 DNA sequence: TGTGCCAGCAGCGCGGGGACAGGAAGCAATCAGCCCCAGCATTTT.

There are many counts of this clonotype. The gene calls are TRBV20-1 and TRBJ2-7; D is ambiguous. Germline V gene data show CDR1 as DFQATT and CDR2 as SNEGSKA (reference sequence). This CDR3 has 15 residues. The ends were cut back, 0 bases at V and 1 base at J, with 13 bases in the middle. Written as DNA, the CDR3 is TGCAGTGCTAGAGACCTAGGAGTTTTGTCCTACGAGCAGTACTTC. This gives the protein CSARDLGVLSYEQYF.

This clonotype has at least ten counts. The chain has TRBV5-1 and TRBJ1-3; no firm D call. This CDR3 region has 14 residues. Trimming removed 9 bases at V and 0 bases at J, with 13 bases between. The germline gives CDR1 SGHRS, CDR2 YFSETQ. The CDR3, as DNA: TGCGCCACCAAACCGGAAAGCTCTGGAAACACCATATATTTT. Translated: CATKPESSGNTIYF.

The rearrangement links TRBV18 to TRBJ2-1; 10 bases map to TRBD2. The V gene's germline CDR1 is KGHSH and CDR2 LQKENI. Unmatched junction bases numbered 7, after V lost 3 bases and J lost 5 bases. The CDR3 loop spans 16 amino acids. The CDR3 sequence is CASSPLSGGADNEQFF. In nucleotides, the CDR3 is TGTGCCAGCTCACCCCTAAGCGGGGGGGCGGACAATGAGCAGTTCTTC.

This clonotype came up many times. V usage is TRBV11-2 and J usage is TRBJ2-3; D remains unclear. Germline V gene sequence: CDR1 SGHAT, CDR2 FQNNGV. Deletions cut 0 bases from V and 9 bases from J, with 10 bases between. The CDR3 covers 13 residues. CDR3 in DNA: TGTGCCAGCAGCTTAGAAATTATAGGCACGCAGTATTTT. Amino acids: CASSLEIIGTQYF. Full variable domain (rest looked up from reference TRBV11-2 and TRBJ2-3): EAGVAQSPRYKIIEKRQSVAFWCNPISGHATLYWYQQILGQGPKLLIQFQNNGVVDDSQLPKDRFSAERLKGVDSTLKIQPAKLEDSAVYLCASSLEIIGTQYFGPGTRLTVL.

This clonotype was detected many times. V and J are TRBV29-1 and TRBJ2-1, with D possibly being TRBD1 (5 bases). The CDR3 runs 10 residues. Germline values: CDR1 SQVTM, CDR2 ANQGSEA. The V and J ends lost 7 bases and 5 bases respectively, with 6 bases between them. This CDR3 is CSGQNNEQFF. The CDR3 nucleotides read TGCAGCGGACAGAACAATGAGCAGTTCTTC.

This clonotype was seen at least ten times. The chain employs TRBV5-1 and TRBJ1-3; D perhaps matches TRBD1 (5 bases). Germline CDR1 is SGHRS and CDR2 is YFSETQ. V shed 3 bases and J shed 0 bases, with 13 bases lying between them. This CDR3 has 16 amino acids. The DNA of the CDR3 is TGCGCCAGCAGCTCGGCGGACACCAGCTCTGGAAACACCATATATTTT. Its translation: CASSSADTSSGNTIYF.

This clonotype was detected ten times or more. The CDR3, as DNA: TGCGCCAGCAGCATCTTACCGGGACTAGTGGAGACCCAGTACTTC. Its translation: CASSILPGLVETQYF. This chain joins TRBV5-1 and TRBJ2-5; 8 bases agree with TRBD2. V lost 4 bases, J lost 5 bases, and 10 bases stayed unmatched. This CDR3 region has 15 residues. CDR1 and CDR2 from the germline V gene are SGHRS and YFSETQ.

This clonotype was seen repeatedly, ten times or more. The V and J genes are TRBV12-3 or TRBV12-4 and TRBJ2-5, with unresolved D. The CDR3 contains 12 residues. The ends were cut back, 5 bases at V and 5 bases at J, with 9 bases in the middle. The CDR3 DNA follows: TGTGCCAGCAGTACGGCCCAGGAGACCCAGTACTTC. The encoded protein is CASSTAQETQYF.

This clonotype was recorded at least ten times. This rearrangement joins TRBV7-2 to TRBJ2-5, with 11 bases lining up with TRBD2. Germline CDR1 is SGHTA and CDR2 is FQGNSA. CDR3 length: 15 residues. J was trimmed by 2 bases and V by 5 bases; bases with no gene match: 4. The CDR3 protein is CASSKTSGGQETQYF. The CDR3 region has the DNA TGTGCCAGCAGCAAAACTAGCGGGGGACAAGAGACCCAGTACTTC.